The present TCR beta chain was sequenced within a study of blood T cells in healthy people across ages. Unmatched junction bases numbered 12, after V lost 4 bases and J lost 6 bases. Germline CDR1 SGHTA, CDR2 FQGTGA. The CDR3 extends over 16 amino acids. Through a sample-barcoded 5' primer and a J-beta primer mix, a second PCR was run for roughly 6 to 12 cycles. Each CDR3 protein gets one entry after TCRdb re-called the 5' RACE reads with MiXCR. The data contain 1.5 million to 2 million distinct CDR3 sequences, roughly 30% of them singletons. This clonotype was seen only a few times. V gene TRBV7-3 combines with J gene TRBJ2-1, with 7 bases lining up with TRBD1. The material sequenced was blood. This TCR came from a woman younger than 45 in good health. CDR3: CASSSKPTGSSNEQFF. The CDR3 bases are TGTGCCAGCAGCTCTAAACCGACAGGGTCGAGCAATGAGCAGTTCTTC.